The 14 T cell receptor beta chains given below trace back to one sample, sequenced in a study of identifying expanded T cells in peripheral blood. The protocol was immunoSEQ multiplex PCR, while the TCRdb copy is restricted to in-frame clones and leaves out a portion. Of some 93,000 clones listed, 88% were seen once; the top ten hold about 4%. The sample consisted of blood. These receptors all come from a person between 18 and 69 years old in good health.

The chain combines TRBV10-3 with TRBJ2-5, with D maybe TRBD2 (5 bases). Germline CDR1 and CDR2: ENHRY and SYGVKD. CDR3 length: 16 amino acids. V lost 2 bases, J lost 4 bases, and 17 bases lay in between. CDR3 protein: CAISEERGGGTETQYF. CDR3 DNA sequence: TGTGCCATCAGTGAGGAACGCGGTGGAGGTACAGAGACCCAGTACTTC.

The V call is TRBV29-1, the J call TRBJ2-5; 9 nucleotides align to TRBD1. This CDR3 comprises 14 residues. After removal of 4 bases from V and 5 bases from J, the junction contained 8 bases not matched to a gene. Germline V gene lookup returns CDR1 SQVTM and CDR2 ANQGSEA. The CDR3 sequence is CSVAWTGVGETQYF. CDR3 DNA sequence: TGCAGCGTTGCTTGGACAGGGGTGGGGGAGACCCAGTACTTC.

A word on this clone: An end of the junction differs from the germline gene, which may be a read error. The chain recombines TRBV19 with TRBJ2-7; 10 bases are a match to TRBD1. The CDR3 covers 15 residues. CDR1 and CDR2 from the germline V gene are LNHDA and SQIVND (reference sequence). In nucleotides, the CDR3 is TGTGCCGGTAGTCTCCGGGACAGGGGACCATACGAGCAGTACTTC. This encodes CAGSLRDRGPYEQYF.

The chain is built from TRBV4-3 and TRBJ2-5, with D unresolved. Germline V lookup: CDR1 LGHNA, CDR2 YSLEER. Trimming cost V 4 bases and J 5 bases, with 11 bases left between them. The CDR3 runs to 13 residues. CDR3 sequence: CASSRRLGETQYF. As DNA, the CDR3 is TGCGCCAGCAGCCGGCGCCTGGGGGAGACCCAGTACTTC.

This rearrangement joins TRBV28 to TRBJ2-7; D is uncertain. The germline CDR1 and CDR2 sequences are MDHEN and SYDVKM. V was cut by 9 bases and J by 2 bases, with 14 bases left in between. The CDR3 extends over 13 amino acids. CDR3 in DNA: TGTGCCAGTACCTACAGTGCTACCTACGAGCAGTACTTC. This gives the protein CASTYSATYEQYF.

The chain uses TRBV23-1 and TRBJ2-3; unclear D gene. TRBV23-1 is marked as an open reading frame, function uncertain. The V gene lost 0 bases and the J gene lost 1 base, with 11 bases spanning the gap. The CDR3 covers 16 residues. In DNA, the CDR3 is TGCGCCAGCAGTCAATCGTTCACAGCTTGCACAGATACGCAGTATTTT. The encoded protein is CASSQSFTACTDTQYF.

The genes are TRBV7-7 and TRBJ2-2; possibly TRBD1 or TRBD2 for D (5 bases each). Germline V gives CDR1 SSHAT, CDR2 FNYEAQ (reference sequence). Trimming took off 1 base at V and 4 bases at J, with 10 bases between the two ends. The CDR3 spans 15 residues. The CDR3 DNA reads TGTGCCAGCAGCTTAGACGGGGCCACCACCGGGGAGCTGTTTTTT. Amino acids: CASSLDGATTGELFF.

The chain links TRBV6-4 to TRBJ2-3; TRBD2 matches 7 bases. Trimming removed 5 bases from V and 2 bases from J; junction bases left unmatched: 4. This CDR3 spans 14 amino acids. Germline V lookup: CDR1 MRHNA, CDR2 SNTAGT. The CDR3 spells CASSRAGDTDTQYF. Here the CDR3 DNA reads TGTGCCAGCAGTCGGGCGGGGGACACAGATACGCAGTATTTT.

This clone was seen more than once but under ten times. This chain connects TRBV5-1 to TRBJ2-5; D gene unclear. CDR1 SGHRS and CDR2 YFSETQ come from the germline V gene. Trimming left V 4 bases short and J 1 base short, with 14 bases between. The CDR3 extends over 15 amino acids. CDR3 region: CASSLLAGTQETQYF. CDR3 in DNA: TGCGCCAGCAGCCTCCTTGCAGGTACCCAAGAGACCCAGTACTTC.

In its sample, this clone was seen a few times. This chain uses TRBV7-2 with TRBJ2-7, with D possibly called TRBD1 or TRBD2 (5 bases each). Germline V gene lookup returns CDR1 SGHTA and CDR2 FQGNSA. The CDR3 length is 15 residues. Trimming shortened V by 0 bases and J by 10 bases, and 19 bases separated the two germline ends. The CDR3 here is CASSLAGAGTAEQYF. The CDR3 DNA is TGTGCCAGCAGCTTAGCGGGCGCAGGGACCGCGGAACAGTACTTC.

J is TRBJ2-5 and V is TRBV5-4, with no clear D. This CDR3 has 14 amino acids. Deletions cut 1 base from V and 5 bases from J, with 12 bases between. Germline CDR1 is SGHNT and CDR2 is YYREEE (reference sequence). This chain's CDR3 is CASSLWVNRETQYF. The CDR3 DNA follows: TGTGCCAGCAGCTTGTGGGTGAACCGGGAGACCCAGTACTTC.

This sequence joins TRBV28 and TRBJ1-6, with D possibly TRBD1 on 6 matching bases. CDR3 length equals 15 residues. Germline V gene lookup returns CDR1 MDHEN and CDR2 SYDVKM. V shed 3 bases and J shed 10 bases, with 16 bases lying between them. The CDR3 protein is CASSLSMTQGSPLHF. CDR3 nucleotides: TGTGCCAGCAGTTTGTCGATGACCCAGGGGTCACCCCTCCACTTT.

J is TRBJ2-5 and V is TRBV6-6, with D possibly TRBD2 on 5 matching bases. Germline assignment: CDR1 MNHNY and CDR2 SVGAGI (reference sequence). Trimming left V 8 bases short and J 4 bases short, with 23 bases between. This CDR3 has 16 residues. CDR3 region: CASGRPSHGIAETQYF. The CDR3 DNA sequence: TGTGCCAGCGGCCGGCCGTCACACGGGATTGCAGAGACCCAGTACTTC.

The genes are TRBV27 and TRBJ2-1; 9 bases are shared with TRBD1. This CDR3 has 18 residues. CDR1 MNHEY and CDR2 SMNVEV come from the germline V gene (reference sequence). V lost 3 bases, J lost 5 bases, and 14 bases stayed unmatched. The DNA for the CDR3 is TGTGCCAGCAGTTTTCTCGGCCTCTCCCGGACAGGGGACAATGAGCAGTTCTTC. It specifies CASSFLGLSRTGDNEQFF.